The clone carrying this T cell receptor (beta chain) was seen a handful of times. Its target is unknown. The source of the sample is a study of beta chain features in type 1 diabetes. Whole-study results and caveats: Type 1 diabetes patients showed a moderate but significant shortening of TCRB CDR3s in all four CD4+ subsets.

The entirety of the isolated RNA underwent reverse transcription, so expressed TCRB transcripts were sequenced. Profiled with immunoSEQ multiplex PCR; TCRdb holds only in-frame clones, not every one. The sample records 200,000 to 250,000 clones, roughly 13% being singletons. One heparinised blood draw averaging roughly 100 mL was given by each donor. V lost 8 bases and J 4 bases, leaving 8 bases between the germline ends. Germline assignment: CDR1 WSHSY and CDR2 SAAADI. This CDR3 is 12 amino acids long. Material for sequencing was naive CD4+ T cells from blood. V gene TRBV10-2 combines with J gene TRBJ2-2, with D uncertain. The sequence was obtained from a man aged 30-40 years with type 1 diabetes. The CDR3 coding sequence is TGCGCCAGCCCTAGTGGCACCGGGGAGCTGTTTTTT. Translation gives CASPSGTGELFF.